One sample yielded the 30 T cell receptor beta chains listed below, sequenced in a study of blood T cell repertoires in COVID-19. Measured with immunoSEQ multiplex PCR; TCRdb has only the in-frame clones, and not every one. Among 310,000 or so clones listed, around 88% were seen once. Input material: peripheral blood. These receptors were collected from a woman aged 45 to 65 with acute or convalescent COVID-19.

The chain links TRBV6-2 or TRBV6-3 to TRBJ2-7; tentatively, D is TRBD2 (5 bases). The CDR3 length is 15 residues. Germline lookup yields CDR1 MNHEY and CDR2 SVGEGT. The ends were cut back, 3 bases at V and 0 bases at J, with 12 bases in the middle. CDR3 sequence (DNA): TGTGCCAGCAGTTATCCCCCACGGGGCTCCTACGAGCAGTACTTC. Protein sequence: CASSYPPRGSYEQYF.

The chain carries TRBV29-1 and TRBJ1-2; TRBD1 matches 9 bases. With V trimmed by 2 bases and J by 7 bases, 8 bases remained unmatched. The CDR3 has 14 residues. Germline loops: CDR1 SQVTM, CDR2 ANQGSEA. The CDR3 loop reads CSVERQGERSGYTF. The DNA for the CDR3 is TGCAGCGTTGAAAGACAGGGGGAACGGTCTGGCTACACCTTC.

V gene TRBV6-1 combines with J gene TRBJ2-4; TRBD1 aligns across 7 bases. After removal of 0 bases from V and 8 bases from J, the junction contained 4 bases not matched to a gene. This CDR3 comprises 14 residues. Germline CDR1 is MNHNS and CDR2 is SASEGT. In nucleotides, the CDR3 is TGTGCCAGCAGTGAAGCCGGGACAGTTGACATTCAGTACTTC. It specifies CASSEAGTVDIQYF.

This chain connects TRBV9 to TRBJ2-3, with a tentative D call TRBD2 (6 bases). Germline CDR1 and CDR2: SGDLS and YYNGEE. CDR3 length: 17 residues. V lost 3 bases, J lost 1 base, and 18 bases lay in between. CDR3 sequence (DNA): TGTGCCAGCAGCGAGGGAATTAGCGGATCTGGCACAGATACGCAGTATTTT. Amino acids: CASSEGISGSGTDTQYF.

This clone was seen a handful of times. V and J are TRBV19 and TRBJ2-3, with unresolved D. The CDR3 loop spans 16 amino acids. V lost 2 bases to trimming and J lost 2 bases, with 14 bases between them. Germline V gene lookup returns CDR1 LNHDA and CDR2 SQIVND (reference sequence). The CDR3 sequence is CASSILGSQHTDTQYF. For the CDR3, the DNA is TGTGCCAGTAGTATATTGGGCAGCCAACACACAGATACGCAGTATTTT.

The J gene is TRBJ2-5, the V gene TRBV7-2; the D gene is possibly TRBD2 (8 bases). This CDR3 comprises 15 residues. From germline, CDR1 is SGHTA and CDR2 FQGNSA. Trimming took 5 bases from V and 5 from J, leaving 18 bases between them. DNA of the CDR3: TGTGCCAGCAGCCCCGGGAGGGGGCGCGAGGAGACCCAGTACTTC. Translation gives CASSPGRGREETQYF. Drawing the rest from reference TRBV7-2 and TRBJ2-5, the complete variable domain is GAGVSQSPSNKVTEKGKDVELRCDPISGHTALYWYRQSLGQGLEFLIYFQGNSAPDKSGLPSDRFSAERTGGSVSTLTIQRTQQEDSAVYLCASSPGRGREETQYFGPGTRLLVL.

The chain combines TRBV25-1 with TRBJ1-3; weak D call: TRBD1 (6 bases). This CDR3 has 14 amino acids. The germline CDR1 and CDR2 sequences are MGHDK and SYGVNS. V lost 6 bases and J lost 0, with 9 bases in between. This chain's CDR3 is CASRDSFSGNTIYF. DNA for the CDR3: TGTGCCAGCAGGGACAGTTTCTCTGGAAACACCATATATTTT. Drawing the rest from reference TRBV25-1 and TRBJ1-3, the complete variable domain is EADIYQTPRYLVIGTGKKITLECSQTMGHDKMYWYQQDPGMELHLIHYSYGVNSTEKGDLSSESTVSRIRTEHFPLTLESARPSHTSQYLCASRDSFSGNTIYFGEGSWLTVV.

The rearrangement links TRBV6-5 to TRBJ2-7; D perhaps matches TRBD2 (6 bases). Per the germline V gene, CDR1 is MNHEY and CDR2 is SVGAGI. The V end lost 6 bases, the J end lost 4 bases, and 13 bases lay between the germline ends. The CDR3 has 13 amino acids. Written as DNA, the CDR3 is TGTGCCAGCAGCCCCCCCGGGGGTTACGAGCAGTACGTC. Protein: CASSPPGGYEQYV.

This sequence joins TRBV7-9 and TRBJ2-7, with no clear D. The CDR3 consists of 12 residues. In germline, CDR1 is SEHNR, CDR2 FQNEAQ (reference sequence). V was cut by 5 bases and J by 2 bases, with 7 bases left in between. The CDR3 bases are TGTGCCAGCAGCCCACAGACCTACGAGCAGTACTTC. It translates to CASSPQTYEQYF.

The chain combines TRBV7-8 with TRBJ2-7; TRBD1 might be the D (6 bases). With 4 bases removed from V and 0 bases from J, the gap between germline ends came to 10 bases. The CDR3 is 14 amino acids. Germline V gene lookup returns CDR1 SGHVS and CDR2 FQNEAQ. CDR3 DNA sequence: TGTGCCAGCAGCTCAGACAGGAGCTCCTACGAGCAGTACGTC. This translates into CASSSDRSSYEQYV.

The rearrangement joins TRBV4-2 to TRBJ2-1; 10 nucleotides line up with TRBD2. The CDR3 consists of 17 residues. With V trimmed by 0 bases and J by 2 bases, 4 bases remained unmatched. CDR1 LGHNA and CDR2 YNFKEQ come from the germline V gene. CDR3 loop: CASSQETSGTPYNEQFF. Written as DNA, the CDR3 is TGTGCCAGCAGCCAAGAAACTAGCGGGACCCCCTACAATGAGCAGTTCTTC.

Comment on this clone: This CDR3 is also generated by other DNA sequences in the sample. The DNA for the CDR3 is TGTGCCAGCAGTCGGGACAGGGGGAACGAGCAGTACGTC. It translates to CASSRDRGNEQYV. This chain uses TRBV2 with TRBJ2-7; 11 positions agree with TRBD1. CDR3 length: 13 residues. V gave up 5 bases and J gave up 5 bases; unmatched junction bases: 2. The germline V gene has CDR1 SNHLY and CDR2 FYNNEI.

This clone was found once. The rearrangement uses TRBV24-1 and TRBJ2-3, with TRBD2 matching over 8 bases. This CDR3 has 15 residues. The V segment lost 6 bases and the J segment 1 base; nucleotides outside the gene matches: 5. Germline values: CDR1 KGHDR, CDR2 SFDVKD. CDR3 nucleotide sequence: TGTGCCACCAGTAACCCGGGGGGGGGCACAGATACGCAGTATTTT. As protein: CATSNPGGGTDTQYF.

The chain employs TRBV11-2 and TRBJ2-5, with a possible D match to TRBD2 (6 bases). The germline CDR1 and CDR2 sequences are SGHAT and FQNNGV. V dropped 3 bases and J dropped 3 bases, with 8 bases sitting between them. There are 13 residues in the CDR3. CDR3 coding DNA: TGTGCCAGCAGCTTTAGCGGAGAAGAGACCCAGTACTTC. Encoded protein: CASSFSGEETQYF.

This chain links TRBV30 with TRBJ1-2; D not certain. Trimming took off 0 bases at V and 2 bases at J, with 10 bases between the two ends. Germline V gene sequence: CDR1 GTSNPN, CDR2 SVGIG (reference sequence). The CDR3 consists of 14 residues. The CDR3 DNA follows: TGTGCCTGGAGTGTAAAAGGGAGCAACTATGGCTACACCTTC. Translation: CAWSVKGSNYGYTF.

The chain links TRBV3-1 (or the pseudogene TRBV3-2) to TRBJ2-7, with D perhaps matching TRBD1 (5 bases). Per germline, CDR1 LGHDT and CDR2 YNNKEL (reference sequence). V was pared by 0 bases and J by 7 bases, with 10 bases between. This CDR3 region has 13 residues. CDR3 protein: CASSQEGVGEQYV. For the CDR3, the DNA is TGTGCCAGCAGCCAAGAAGGGGTGGGGGAGCAGTACGTC.

This chain links TRBV25-1 with TRBJ2-3; D may be TRBD2 (5 bases). CDR1 is MGHDK and CDR2 is SYGVNS in the germline V gene. The CDR3 totals 15 residues. V gave up 3 bases and J gave up 0 bases, with 10 bases separating them. CDR3 in amino acids: CASSELGGSTDTQYF. In nucleotides, the CDR3 is TGTGCCAGCAGTGAGCTAGGCGGGAGCACAGATACGCAGTATTTT.

Notes on this clone: At the DNA level, this CDR3 is encoded by other sequences in the same sample as well. The V call is TRBV2, the J call TRBJ2-2, with D tentatively TRBD1 (5 bases). Germline CDR1 and CDR2: SNHLY and FYNNEI. The CDR3 spans 14 residues. V was pared by 7 bases and J by 1 base, with 10 bases between. CDR3 DNA: TGTGCCAGCACCCTCGACAGGAACACCGGGGAGCTGTTTTTT. Translation gives CASTLDRNTGELFF.

The DNA for the CDR3 is TGCGCCAGCAGTGAGTCCAAGACAGGGAAAATTGCTGGCTACACCTTC. It encodes CASSESKTGKIAGYTF. The chain employs TRBV10-1 and TRBJ1-2, with 7 bases identical to TRBD1. The CDR3 is 16 amino acids. V was pared by 0 bases and J by 7 bases, with 11 bases of the junction left unmatched. Germline CDR1 is WNHNN and CDR2 is SYGVQD (reference sequence).

V usage is TRBV15 and J usage is TRBJ1-3; a possible D gene is TRBD1 (5 bases). The CDR3 has 16 amino acids. The V end lost 0 bases, the J end lost 4 bases, and 13 bases lay between the germline ends. Germline V gene sequence: CDR1 LNHNV, CDR2 YYDKDF (reference sequence). The CDR3 spells CATSRDPRAGGNTIYF. The CDR3 coding sequence is TGTGCCACCAGCAGAGATCCCAGGGCGGGAGGAAACACCATATATTTT. The full variable domain, with the rest looked up from reference TRBV15 and TRBJ1-3, is DAMVIQNPRYQVTQFGKPVTLSCSQTLNHNVMYWYQQKSSQAPKLLFHYYDKDFNNEADTPDNFQSRRPNTSFCFLDIRSPGLGDTAMYLCATSRDPRAGGNTIYFGEGSWLTVV.

The CDR3 sequence: CASSKGTGGLSYEQYF. CDR3 in DNA: TGTGCCAGCTCAAAAGGGACAGGGGGGCTCTCCTACGAGCAGTACTTC. The genes are TRBV18 and TRBJ2-7, with 11 positions matching TRBD1. CDR1 KGHSH and CDR2 LQKENI come from the germline V gene. After removal of 5 bases from V and 0 bases from J, the junction contained 6 bases not matched to a gene. The CDR3 sequence is 16 residues long.

In regard to this clone: The junction differs from germline at one of its ends, possibly a read error. This chain joins TRBV27 and TRBJ2-1, with 10 bases fitting TRBD1. CDR3 length: 15 amino acids. The germline gives CDR1 MNHEY, CDR2 SMNVEV (reference sequence). The CDR3 reads CASTTGTGVLSRYIF. The CDR3 coding sequence is TGTGCCAGCACCACCGGGACAGGGGTTTTGTCGCGGTATATCTTC.

This chain connects TRBV5-4 to TRBJ2-7; D remains unclear. Germline V CDR1 and CDR2: SGHNT, YYREEE (reference sequence). The CDR3 is 14 amino acids. V was clipped by 0 bases and J by 3 bases, with 10 bases between them. CDR3 loop: CASSLEQLGYEQYF. The CDR3 DNA follows: TGTGCCAGCAGCTTGGAACAGCTGGGCTACGAGCAGTACTTC.

V gene TRBV19 combines with J gene TRBJ1-2; D gene uncertain. This CDR3 is built from 13 residues. V was trimmed by 6 bases and J by 0 bases, leaving 8 bases between them. Germline assignment: CDR1 LNHDA and CDR2 SQIVND (reference sequence). The CDR3 nucleotides read TGTGCCAGTAGACGAGGAGCTAACTATGGCTACACCTTC. This gives the protein CASRRGANYGYTF.

The V call is TRBV6-2 or TRBV6-3, the J call TRBJ2-7; TRBD1 aligns across 7 bases. Germline CDR1 is MNHEY and CDR2 is SVGEGT. The CDR3 covers 15 residues. The J segment lost 3 bases and the V segment lost 6 bases, leaving 11 bases of the junction unmatched. CDR3 loop: CASSKTGTAIYEQYF. In DNA form, the CDR3 reads TGTGCCAGCAGCAAAACCGGGACAGCAATCTACGAGCAGTACTTC.

V and J are TRBV29-1 and TRBJ1-4, with a tentative D call TRBD1 (6 bases). There are 13 residues in the CDR3. CDR1 is SQVTM and CDR2 is ANQGSEA in the germline V gene. Trimming took 6 bases from V and 3 from J, leaving 11 bases between them. The CDR3 bases are TGCAGCGTGATGGGGGCCGCTAATGAAAAACTGTTTTTT. Amino acids: CSVMGAANEKLFF.

This clone has just one count. The chain uses TRBV7-2 and TRBJ2-2, with a possible D match to TRBD1 (5 bases). CDR1 SGHTA and CDR2 FQGNSA come from the germline V gene. V was clipped by 1 base and J by 6 bases, with 21 bases between them. CDR3 length equals 18 residues. The CDR3 DNA reads TGTGCCAGCAGCTTAGGGGTTAGGACCGAGTTAGGGGCCGGGGAGCTGTTTTTT. It specifies CASSLGVRTELGAGELFF.

The chain uses TRBV24-1 and TRBJ2-1, with 9 bases identical to TRBD1. V was clipped by 3 bases and J by 5 bases; unmatched bases: 7. The CDR3 runs 16 residues. Germline V lookup: CDR1 KGHDR, CDR2 SFDVKD. The CDR3: CATSDAGTGRNNEQFF. The CDR3 DNA follows: TGTGCCACCAGTGATGCCGGGACAGGGAGGAACAATGAGCAGTTCTTC.

This chain links TRBV7-9 with TRBJ2-1; D may be TRBD2 (6 bases). V dropped 5 bases and J dropped 7 bases, with 18 bases sitting between them. CDR3 length equals 15 residues. Germline V lookup: CDR1 SEHNR, CDR2 FQNEAQ (reference sequence). The CDR3 sequence: CASSVPGLPGNEQFF. The CDR3 DNA reads TGTGCCAGCAGCGTGCCGGGACTCCCGGGGAATGAGCAGTTCTTC.

The rearrangement uses TRBV3-1 (or the pseudogene TRBV3-2) and TRBJ1-4; a possible D gene is TRBD1 (5 bases). The V end lost 3 bases, the J end lost 7 bases, and 12 bases lay between the germline ends. Germline CDR1 and CDR2: LGHDT and YNNKEL (reference sequence). CDR3 length: 14 residues. The CDR3 sequence: CASSHDSGPEKLFF. In DNA form, the CDR3 reads TGTGCCAGCAGCCACGACAGTGGGCCTGAAAAACTGTTTTTT.